Presented here are 11 T cell receptor beta chains from one specimen sequenced in a study of a mutant IDH1 vaccine in newly diagnosed glioma. The data were produced by immunoSEQ multiplex PCR, yet TCRdb's version contains in-frame clones alone and is incomplete. The sample includes more than 55,000 clones, 70% to 85% of them seen just once. These TCRs' antigens remain unknown. Time point in this sample: week 5, during vaccination. Vaccine doses each comprised 300 ug of mutant IDH1 20-mer peptide, with topical imiquimod. Here the sequenced sample was PBMCs, taken from a glioma patient whose treatment included an IDH1 peptide vaccine. The receptors originated from a woman aged 18-29 years with glioma. Some clones in this sample may be carry-over from other donors' samples.

This clone was observed a single time. The chain recombines TRBV25-1 with TRBJ2-7, with D perhaps TRBD1 or TRBD2 (5 bases each). The V and J ends lost 8 bases and 4 bases respectively, with 18 bases between them. Germline CDR1 MGHDK, CDR2 SYGVNS. The CDR3 extends over 14 amino acids. The CDR3 spells CASLEEGRGYEQYF. Written as DNA, the CDR3 is TGTGCCAGCCTCGAAGAGGGGAGAGGGTACGAGCAGTACTTC.

V is TRBV28 and J is TRBJ2-7; D might be TRBD1 or TRBD2, each matching 5 bases. CDR3 length: 14 amino acids. Between the trimmed V and J ends, which lost 4 bases and 11 bases, there was a span of 21 bases. Germline assignment: CDR1 MDHEN and CDR2 SYDVKM. In DNA form, the CDR3 reads TGTGCCAGCAGTTATGGGGACGACAGCAGACAGAAGTACTTC. As protein: CASSYGDDSRQKYF.

The gene calls are TRBV7-8 and TRBJ2-5, with D possibly TRBD1 on 5 matching bases. This CDR3 has 16 amino acids. With 1 base removed from V and 1 base from J, the gap between germline ends came to 13 bases. Germline V CDR1 and CDR2: SGHVS, FQNEAQ. The CDR3 sequence is CASSLVRIRGQETQYF. The CDR3 region has the DNA TGTGCCAGCAGCTTAGTCAGAATAAGGGGCCAAGAGACCCAGTACTTC.

This chain links TRBV7-9 with TRBJ1-1, with D unclear. The CDR3 has 12 residues. V was cut by 2 bases and J by 5 bases, with 6 bases left in between. CDR1 SEHNR and CDR2 FQNEAQ come from the germline V gene (reference sequence). CDR3 in amino acids: CASSLRSTEAFF. The DNA for the CDR3 is TGTGCCAGCAGCTTACGTTCTACTGAAGCTTTCTTT.

The V gene is TRBV2, the J gene TRBJ1-2; D may be TRBD1 (5 bases). The length of the CDR3 is 15 residues. Germline V gene sequence: CDR1 SNHLY, CDR2 FYNNEI. Deletions cut 2 bases from V and 4 bases from J, with 14 bases between. CDR3 loop: CASSETLLRGYGYTF. CDR3 bases: TGTGCCAGCAGTGAAACACTTTTAAGGGGCTATGGCTACACCTTC.

This clone was counted once. This sequence joins TRBV27 and TRBJ2-1; D is unclear. The CDR3 is made up of 14 amino acids. CDR1 and CDR2 from the germline V gene are MNHEY and SMNVEV (reference sequence). Trimming pared 6 bases from V and 6 bases from J, leaving 15 bases between. The CDR3 here is CASSSEVSGNEQFF. As DNA, the CDR3 is TGTGCCAGCAGCTCAGAGGTTTCAGGCAATGAGCAGTTCTTC.

The chain combines TRBV27 with TRBJ2-5; D may be TRBD1 (6 bases). The CDR3 consists of 13 residues. The germline CDR1 and CDR2 sequences are MNHEY and SMNVEV (reference sequence). The V and J ends lost 4 bases and 5 bases respectively, with 11 bases between them. The CDR3 protein is CASSSDRWETQYF. The CDR3 region has the DNA TGTGCCAGCAGTTCTGACAGGTGGGAGACCCAGTACTTC.

In its sample, this clone was seen once. This chain uses TRBV28 with TRBJ2-7; D unclear. Germline V gives CDR1 MDHEN, CDR2 SYDVKM. Trimming pared 1 base from V and 7 bases from J, leaving 8 bases between. The CDR3 sequence is 12 residues long. The DNA of the CDR3 is TGTGCCAGCAGTTTATTGAGCAGAGAGCAGTACTTC. This gives the protein CASSLLSREQYF.

This clone was observed a single time. The chain couples TRBV5-1 to TRBJ2-1; 8 bases match TRBD2. This CDR3 has 15 residues. V shed 0 bases and J 8 bases; nucleotides not matched to a gene: 7. Germline V CDR1 and CDR2: SGHRS, YFSETQ. CDR3 bases: TGCGCCAGCAGCTTGGGAGCGGGAGTAAACCATGAGCAGTTCTTC. Its translation: CASSLGAGVNHEQFF.

The genes are TRBV5-1 and TRBJ2-1; 14 nucleotides align to TRBD2. Germline trimming cut 3 bases from V and 3 bases from J; bases unmatched to any gene: 5. The CDR3 is 17 amino acids. The germline V gene encodes CDR1 SGHRS and CDR2 YFSETQ. CDR3 protein: CASSSGLAGGYYNEQFF. CDR3 in DNA: TGCGCCAGCAGCTCAGGACTAGCGGGAGGATACTACAATGAGCAGTTCTTC.

J is TRBJ1-2 and V is TRBV11-2; D not resolved. With 5 bases removed from V and 3 bases from J, the gap between germline ends came to 10 bases. CDR3 length: 13 residues. From germline, CDR1 is SGHAT and CDR2 FQNNGV. CDR3 DNA sequence: TGTGCCAGCAGCCAGGACGGGGACTATGGCTACACCTTC. Encoded protein: CASSQDGDYGYTF.